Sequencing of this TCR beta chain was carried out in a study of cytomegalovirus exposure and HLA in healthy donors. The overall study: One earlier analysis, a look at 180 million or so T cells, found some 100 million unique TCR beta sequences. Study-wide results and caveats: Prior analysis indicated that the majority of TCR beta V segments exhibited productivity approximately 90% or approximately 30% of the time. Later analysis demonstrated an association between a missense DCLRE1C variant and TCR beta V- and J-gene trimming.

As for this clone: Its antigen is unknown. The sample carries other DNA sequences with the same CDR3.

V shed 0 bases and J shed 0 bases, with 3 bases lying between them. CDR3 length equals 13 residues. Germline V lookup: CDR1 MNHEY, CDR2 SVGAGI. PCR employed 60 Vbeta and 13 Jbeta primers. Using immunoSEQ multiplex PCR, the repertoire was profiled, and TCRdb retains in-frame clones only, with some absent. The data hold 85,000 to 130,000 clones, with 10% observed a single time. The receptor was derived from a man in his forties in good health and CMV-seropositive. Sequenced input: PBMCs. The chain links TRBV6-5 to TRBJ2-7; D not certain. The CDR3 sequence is CASSYSSSYEQYF. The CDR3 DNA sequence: TGTGCCAGCAGTTACTCGAGCTCCTACGAGCAGTACTTC.